These 9 T cell receptor beta chains were sequenced from one sample in a study of T cell changes during pregnancy in multiple sclerosis. The data were produced by immunoSEQ multiplex PCR, yet TCRdb's version contains in-frame clones alone and is incomplete. The sample carries more than 65,000 clones, about 92% recorded once. The sequences come from CD4+ T cells from peripheral blood mononuclear cells, collected before pregnancy. Every receptor here comes from a female donor with multiple sclerosis, enrolled in a pregnancy study.

CDR3 coding DNA: TGTGCCAGCAGTTTAGGGGCGGTGGGGGATACGCAGTATTTT. It specifies CASSLGAVGDTQYF. This chain connects TRBV27 to TRBJ2-3; possible D gene TRBD1, 5 bases. CDR1 and CDR2 from the germline V gene are MNHEY and SMNVEV (reference sequence). CDR3 length: 14 amino acids. Trimming stripped 2 bases from V and 6 bases from J, with 12 bases between.

CDR3 region: CASKLGEANEKLFF. CDR3 nucleotide sequence: TGTGCCAGCAAACTCGGTGAGGCTAATGAAAAACTGTTTTTT. The chain joins TRBV6-1 to TRBJ1-4; D is unresolved. Germline CDR1 reads MNHNS; CDR2 reads SASEGT. The CDR3 is 14 residues long. V lost 7 bases and J lost 3, with 12 bases in between.

The chain is built from TRBV5-6 and TRBJ2-1, with TRBD2 identical over 10 bases. Germline V lookup: CDR1 SGHDT, CDR2 YYEEEE. The trim removed 1 base at V and 3 bases at J, leaving 7 bases unmatched. This CDR3 region has 17 residues. The CDR3, as DNA: TGTGCCAGCAGCTTGCCCTCCCTAGCGGGAGACTACAATGAGCAGTTCTTC. Its protein is CASSLPSLAGDYNEQFF.

In its sample, this clone was seen once. This rearrangement joins TRBV19 to TRBJ1-4; D is undetermined. The CDR3 is made up of 14 amino acids. V gave up 4 bases and J gave up 8 bases, with 14 bases separating them. CDR1 LNHDA and CDR2 SQIVND come from the germline V gene (reference sequence). This chain's CDR3 is CASSRTGSNEKLFF. The CDR3 DNA sequence: TGTGCCAGTAGTAGGACTGGGAGTAACGAAAAACTGTTTTTT.

The J gene is TRBJ1-2, the V gene TRBV29-1, with 11 positions matching TRBD1. V shed 6 bases and J 8 bases; nucleotides not matched to a gene: 5. The V gene's germline CDR1 is SQVTM and CDR2 ANQGSEA. CDR3 length: 12 amino acids. As DNA, the CDR3 is TGCAGCGTGGAGGACAGGGGGCACGGCTACACCTTC. Residues: CSVEDRGHGYTF.

The chain uses TRBV6-1 and TRBJ2-1, with 10 bases lining up with TRBD2. The CDR3 sequence is 15 residues long. Germline V gene data show CDR1 as MNHNS and CDR2 as SASEGT. Trimming took 5 bases from V and 2 from J; bases not matched to a gene: 3. Here the CDR3 DNA reads TGTGCCAGCAGTCCAACTAGCGGGACCTACAATGAGCAGTTCTTC. Residues: CASSPTSGTYNEQFF.

This sequence joins TRBV6-1 and TRBJ2-1, with TRBD2 matching over 8 bases. The CDR3 is made up of 15 amino acids. V shed 8 bases, J shed 6 bases, and the junction held 12 bases outside the gene matches. Germline lookup yields CDR1 MNHNS and CDR2 SASEGT. The CDR3 nucleotides are TGTGCCAGCGAGTCGGCGGGAGGCCCCCTCAATGAGCAGTTCTTC. The encoded protein is CASESAGGPLNEQFF.

The rearrangement links TRBV9 to TRBJ1-1; the match to TRBD1 covers 8 bases. With V trimmed by 6 bases and J by 4 bases, 5 bases remained unmatched. Germline assignment: CDR1 SGDLS and CDR2 YYNGEE. The CDR3 totals 13 residues. CDR3 coding DNA: TGTGCCAGCAACAGGGGGGATTTCACTGAAGCTTTCTTT. Amino acid sequence: CASNRGDFTEAFF.

This clone was found once. The genes are TRBV19 and TRBJ2-3; 9 positions match TRBD2. The J segment lost 7 bases and the V segment lost 3 bases, leaving 8 bases of the junction unmatched. The CDR3 contains 15 residues. Germline assignment: CDR1 LNHDA and CDR2 SQIVND (reference sequence). This CDR3 is CASSMGGRAGNTQYF. The CDR3 region has the DNA TGTGCCAGTAGTATGGGCGGGAGGGCCGGAAATACGCAGTATTTT.